Below are 29 T cell receptor beta chains sequenced from a single sample in a study of T cells in women clearing cervical HPV infection. The assay was immunoSEQ multiplex PCR, and TCRdb's table has in-frame clones only and misses some. The table lists 20,000 or so clones. Sequencing was performed on blood buffy coat. These receptors were collected from a woman aged 18 to 75 with a cervical HPV16 infection that either progressed to CIN3+ or cleared (not recorded which).

Points on this clone: The CDR3 end lies 3 residues beyond the end of the read and is filled in from the germline J gene. J is TRBJ2-7 and V is TRBV5-6; D possibly corresponds to TRBD2 (5 bases). CDR1 SGHDT and CDR2 YYEEEE come from the germline V gene. The CDR3 length is 13 residues. Trimming removed 7 bases at V and 2 bases at J, with 13 bases between. The CDR3 is CASHSGSPYEQYF. The sequenced CDR3 bases are TGTGCCAGCCACAGCGGCTCCCCCTACGAG.

Note on this clone: The read falls 3 residues short of the CDR3 end, and the missing part is taken from the germline J gene. This chain uses TRBV2 with TRBJ1-6; 7 positions agree with TRBD1. CDR1 is SNHLY and CDR2 is FYNNEI in the germline V gene. The CDR3 is made up of 16 amino acids. V was clipped by 6 bases and J by 5 bases; unmatched bases: 10. Partial CDR3 DNA: TGTGCCAGCAGAGTCGACAGGGACTTGGATAATTCACCC. It is translated as CASRVDRDLDNSP. The complete CDR3 protein is CASRVDRDLDNSPLHF.

For this clone: The CDR3 extends 3 residues past the end of the read, so its final part is completed from the germline J gene. The chain links TRBV5-4 to TRBJ1-1, with D perhaps TRBD1 (5 bases). The V gene's germline CDR1 is SGHNT and CDR2 YYREEE (reference sequence). This CDR3 has 14 amino acids. Trimming shortened V by 2 bases and J by 3 bases, and 11 bases separated the two germline ends. The chain's CDR3 is CASSLLGEDTEAFF. The DNA read from the CDR3 is TGTGCCAGCAGCTTATTAGGGGAGGACACTGAA.

With respect to this clone: The DNA ends 3 residues before the CDR3 does, and the rest of the CDR3 is filled in from the germline J gene. The chain uses TRBV18 and TRBJ2-4, with a weak D call TRBD1 (7 bases). The CDR3 totals 12 residues. Germline V gene lookup returns CDR1 KGHSH and CDR2 LQKENI. Incomplete CDR3 DNA: TGTGCCAGCTTGGAGGGGGCTGACGGT. As protein: CASLEGADG. From start to end, the CDR3 is CASLEGADGQYF.

Turning to this clone: The read stops 3 residues short of the end of the CDR3; the missing end is completed from the germline J gene. The V gene is TRBV11-2, the J gene TRBJ2-1; TRBD1 is a possible D gene (5 bases). This CDR3 is built from 15 residues. The germline V gene encodes CDR1 SGHAT and CDR2 FQNNGV. Trimming stripped 1 base from V and 9 bases from J, with 16 bases between. Incomplete CDR3 DNA: TGTGCCAGCAGCTTAGGTACAGGAAGAAGATCTGAG. It codes for CASSLGTGRRSE. The whole CDR3 sequence reads CASSLGTGRRSEQFF.

To note about this clone: The sequenced fragment ends 3 residues before the CDR3 boundary, so the rest is inferred from the germline J gene. This chain connects TRBV6-1 to TRBJ2-1, with a weak D call TRBD2 (7 bases). This CDR3 has 15 amino acids. Trimming took 1 base from V and 4 from J, leaving 11 bases between them. From germline, CDR1 is MNHNS and CDR2 SASEGT. The part of the CDR3 DNA that was read is TGTGCCAGCAGTGAAGAGGGGGGGGCTTACAATGAG. Residues: CASSEEGGAYNE. The full CDR3 reads CASSEEGGAYNEQFF.

With regard to this clone: From the germline J gene comes the end of the CDR3, since the read stops 3 residues before it. The gene calls are TRBV19 and TRBJ2-3; TRBD2 matches at 13 bases. V lost 4 bases to trimming and J lost 0 bases; unmatched junction nucleotides: 7. The CDR3 is made up of 18 amino acids. From germline, CDR1 is LNHDA and CDR2 SQIVND (reference sequence). The CDR3: CASSTGTSGITSTDTQYF. CDR3 bases read: TGTGCCAGTAGTACTGGGACTAGCGGGATTACCAGCACAGATACG.

On this clone: Coverage ceases 3 residues before the CDR3 finishes, and the germline J gene fills in the end. The chain joins TRBV23-1 to TRBJ1-4; 9 nucleotides match TRBD1. TRBV23-1 is noted as an ORF with a role that remains uncertain. Germline trimming cut 3 bases from V and 10 bases from J; bases unmatched to any gene: 9. There are 15 residues in the CDR3. Partial CDR3 DNA: TGCGCCAGCAGTCACGTCCCGGGACAGGGTTTAAAA. Protein sequence: CASSHVPGQGLK. The CDR3 as a whole reads CASSHVPGQGLKLFF.

A note on this clone: The DNA ends 3 residues before the CDR3 does, and the rest of the CDR3 is filled in from the germline J gene. The V call is TRBV6-4, the J call TRBJ2-7; TRBD1 matches at 7 bases. J gave up 4 bases and V 8 bases, and 5 bases lay outside the gene matches. The CDR3 loop spans 12 amino acids. From germline, CDR1 is MRHNA and CDR2 SNTAGT. The CDR3 region is CASADRDYEQYF. The sequenced CDR3 bases are TGTGCCAGCGCCGACAGGGATTACGAG.

A note on this clone: The observed sequence ends 3 residues before the CDR3 terminus, with the missing tail filled in from the germline J gene. The V gene is TRBV10-2, the J gene TRBJ2-1; 16 bases agree with TRBD2. V lost 9 bases to trimming and J lost 2 bases; unmatched junction nucleotides: 13. The CDR3 is made up of 19 amino acids. Germline V gene lookup returns CDR1 WSHSY and CDR2 SAAADI. CDR3 DNA (partial): TGCGCCAGTTCCTTGGGGGGACTAGCGGGAGGGAACGCCTACAATGAG. This encodes CASSLGGLAGGNAYNE. The whole CDR3 is CASSLGGLAGGNAYNEQFF.

Turning to this clone: The read gets to within 3 residues of the CDR3 end, and the germline J gene fills in the rest. The chain employs TRBV5-1 and TRBJ2-2; perhaps TRBD1 as D (5 bases). The germline gives CDR1 SGHRS, CDR2 YFSETQ. The CDR3 sequence is 16 residues long. V lost 2 bases to trimming and J lost 0 bases, with 11 bases between them. The CDR3: CASSFTGDPNTGELFF. Partial CDR3 DNA: TGCGCCAGCAGCTTTACAGGTGACCCGAACACCGGGGAG.

On this clone: The read terminates 3 residues before the CDR3 end, so the remaining end is supplied by the germline J gene. V is TRBV6-4 and J is TRBJ1-2; TRBD1 matches 7 bases. CDR1 MRHNA and CDR2 SNTAGT come from the germline V gene. The CDR3 loop spans 16 amino acids. V shed 2 bases and J 4 bases; nucleotides not matched to a gene: 10. The DNA read from the CDR3 is TGTGCCAGCAGTGACACAGAGACAGGGAACGGCTATGGC. Its protein product is CASSDTETGNGYG. The complete CDR3 protein is CASSDTETGNGYGYTF.

With respect to this clone: The CDR3 end falls 3 residues outside the read, so it is completed with the germline J gene. V usage is TRBV7-9 and J usage is TRBJ2-3, with D possibly matching TRBD1 (5 bases). This CDR3 region has 14 residues. Germline CDR1 reads SEHNR; CDR2 reads FQNEAQ (reference sequence). This CDR3 reads CASSLEGADQPQYF. The CDR3 DNA, read in part, is TGTGCCAGCAGCTTAGAAGGGGCGGATCAGCCG.

Comments on this clone: The read ends 3 residues shy of where the CDR3 ends; the end is completed using the germline J gene. The chain couples TRBV20-1 to TRBJ2-7; TRBD2 might be the D (5 bases). The CDR3 runs to 13 residues. V was trimmed by 3 bases and J by 4 bases, leaving 13 bases between them. The V gene's germline CDR1 is DFQATT and CDR2 SNEGSKA (reference sequence). The CDR3 reads CSASRGFRYEQYF. The CDR3 bases that were read are TGCAGTGCTAGCCGGGGATTCCGGTACGAG.

Comment on this clone: An end of the junction differs from the germline gene, which may be a read error. The read gets to within 3 residues of the CDR3 end, and the germline J gene fills in the rest. At the DNA level, this CDR3 is encoded by other sequences in the same sample as well. The rearrangement joins TRBV2 to TRBJ1-3, with TRBD1 matching over 8 bases. CDR1 SNHLY and CDR2 FYNNEI come from the germline V gene. This CDR3 has 14 residues. The sequenced part of the CDR3 DNA is TGTGCCAGGGACAGGGTAGTATCTGGAAACACG. It translates to CARDRVVSGNT. The entire CDR3 protein reads CARDRVVSGNTIYF. The whole variable domain, remainder taken from reference TRBV2 and TRBJ1-3, is EPEVTQTPSHQVTQMGQEVILRCVPISNHLYFYWYRQILGQKVEFLVSFYNNEISEKSEIFDDQFSVERPDGSNFTLKIRSTKLEDSAMYFCARDRVVSGNTIYFGEGSWLTVV.

Its frequency marks this clone as medium-sized. The read is 3 residues too short to cover the CDR3 end, so that end is filled in from the germline J gene. The genes are TRBV18 and TRBJ2-5, with unresolved D. The CDR3 length is 15 residues. Trimming took 4 bases from V and 5 from J, leaving 17 bases between them. Germline CDR1 and CDR2: KGHSH and LQKENI. The sequenced part of the CDR3 DNA is TGTGCCAGCTCACAGGGCCGTGGATTTGAGGAGACC. This translates into CASSQGRGFEET. The complete CDR3 reads CASSQGRGFEETQYF.

The DNA read from the CDR3 is TGTGCCAGCTCACAATCAGCGGGGGAAAAG. It is translated as CASSQSAGEK. The full CDR3 protein is CASSQSAGEKLFF. This chain uses TRBV18 with TRBJ2-2; 8 bases fit TRBD2. The read comes to an end 3 residues before the CDR3 does, leaving the germline J gene to fill in the end. Germline V gene lookup returns CDR1 KGHSH and CDR2 LQKENI. This CDR3 spans 13 amino acids.

Remarks on this clone: The CDR3 is cut off 3 residues early in the read; its end comes from the germline J gene. The chain links TRBV10-1 to TRBJ2-2, with 8 bases identical to TRBD1. CDR1 and CDR2 from the germline V gene are WNHNN and SYGVQD (reference sequence). CDR3 size: 16 residues. The junction had 14 bases not matched to a gene; V was cut back by 6 bases and J by 8 bases. CDR3 bases read: TGCGCCAGCAGGGAACGGACAGGGTCAGGGAAAGGGGAG. Its protein is CASRERTGSGKGE. The whole CDR3 protein is CASRERTGSGKGELFF.

Regarding this clone: The read ends 3 residues early relative to the CDR3; the germline J gene fills the gap. The chain has TRBV12-3 or TRBV12-4 and TRBJ2-7; TRBD1 is a possible D gene (6 bases). The ends were cut back, 2 bases at V and 6 bases at J, with 11 bases in the middle. The CDR3 is made up of 13 amino acids. The CDR3 sequence is CASSLRGSREQYF. The covered CDR3 bases are TGTGCCAGCAGTTTAAGGGGGAGTCGCGAG.

About this clone itself: The CDR3 end falls 3 residues outside the read, so it is completed with the germline J gene. The chain has TRBV20-1 and TRBJ2-2; possibly TRBD1 for D (5 bases). Germline values: CDR1 DFQATT, CDR2 SNEGSKA (reference sequence). This CDR3 contains 14 residues. The chain's CDR3 is CSAREVELGEKLFF. The DNA read from the CDR3 is TGCAGTGCTAGAGAGGTCGAGTTAGGGGAAAAG.

Of note for this clone: The CDR3 end falls 3 residues outside the read, so it is completed with the germline J gene. The chain combines TRBV9 with TRBJ2-5, with D tentatively TRBD1 (6 bases). Germline V lookup: CDR1 SGDLS, CDR2 YYNGEE. V was shortened by 4 bases and J by 2 bases, with 12 bases between the two germline ends. This CDR3 has 14 residues. Incomplete CDR3 DNA: TGTGCCAGCAGCTCCAGGGGCTGGCAAGAGACC. This sequence encodes CASSSRGWQET. The entire CDR3 protein is CASSSRGWQETQYF.

As concerns this clone: The read comes to an end 3 residues before the CDR3 does, leaving the germline J gene to fill in the end. The genes are TRBV19 and TRBJ2-2; D perhaps matches TRBD1 (5 bases). Trimming cost V 2 bases and J 0 bases, with 16 bases left between them. The V gene's germline CDR1 is LNHDA and CDR2 SQIVND (reference sequence). The CDR3 has 18 residues. The chain's CDR3 is CASSIWGRANANTGELFF. Partial CDR3 DNA: TGTGCCAGTAGTATATGGGGCAGGGCGAACGCGAACACCGGGGAG.

About this clone: The read gets to within 3 residues of the CDR3 end, and the germline J gene fills in the rest. V is TRBV18 and J is TRBJ1-5, with 7 bases fitting TRBD1. The CDR3 runs 15 residues. CDR1 and CDR2 from the germline V gene are KGHSH and LQKENI. V lost 4 bases to trimming and J lost 2 bases; unmatched junction nucleotides: 5. The CDR3 region is CASSQNQGGNQPQHF. The part of the CDR3 DNA that was read is TGTGCCAGCTCACAGAACCAGGGGGGCAATCAGCCC.

Of note for this clone: The read stops 3 residues short of the end of the CDR3; the missing end is completed from the germline J gene. The chain recombines TRBV19 with TRBJ1-2; 8 bases are a match to TRBD1. Germline V gives CDR1 LNHDA, CDR2 SQIVND (reference sequence). There are 13 residues in the CDR3. With 6 bases clipped from V and 2 bases from J, the junction kept 2 bases outside the gene matches. The CDR3 sequence is CASRGQGNYGYTF. The covered CDR3 bases are TGTGCCAGTAGAGGACAGGGAAACTATGGC.

About this clone: The read is 3 residues too short to cover the CDR3 end, so that end is filled in from the germline J gene. V usage is TRBV18 and J usage is TRBJ2-4; 8 nucleotides align to TRBD1. Germline assignment: CDR1 KGHSH and CDR2 LQKENI. The CDR3 has 16 amino acids. The sequenced CDR3 bases are TGTGCCAGCTCACCGTACTTGACAGGGGAAACCTATGGT. Protein product: CASSPYLTGETYG. The complete CDR3 protein is CASSPYLTGETYGQYF.

With regard to this clone: With the read ending 3 residues before the CDR3 end, the germline J gene is used to fill in that end. The rearrangement uses TRBV10-1 and TRBJ2-7; 9 nucleotides align to TRBD1. Germline V gene data show CDR1 as WNHNN and CDR2 as SYGVQD (reference sequence). V lost 6 bases, J lost 2 bases, and 8 bases stayed unmatched. The CDR3 extends over 15 amino acids. The sequenced CDR3 bases are TGCGCCAGCAGGTCCGGGACAGGGATGGCCTACGAG. This codes for CASRSGTGMAYE. The whole CDR3 reads CASRSGTGMAYEQYF.

Comments on this clone: The read ends 3 residues early relative to the CDR3; the germline J gene fills the gap. The V call is TRBV19, the J call TRBJ2-3; possible D gene TRBD2, 7 bases. CDR1 and CDR2 from the germline V gene are LNHDA and SQIVND (reference sequence). The CDR3 length is 15 residues. CDR3 region: CASSIDLWGRETQYF. The CDR3 bases that were read are TGTGCCAGTAGTATAGATCTCTGGGGGCGGGAGACG.

As concerns this clone: Coverage ceases 3 residues before the CDR3 finishes, and the germline J gene fills in the end. V and J are TRBV2 and TRBJ2-1; a weak D match, TRBD2 (5 bases). Germline CDR1 reads SNHLY; CDR2 reads FYNNEI. The germline V and J ends were trimmed by 7 bases and 5 bases, with 21 bases remaining between them. The CDR3 is 16 amino acids. The DNA read from the CDR3 is TGTGCCAGCATGTATTCCTTTCAGAGGGTTAACAATGAG. Amino acids: CASMYSFQRVNNE. The CDR3 in its entirety is CASMYSFQRVNNEQFF.

On this clone: The read ends 3 residues shy of where the CDR3 ends; the end is completed using the germline J gene. V and J are TRBV7-3 and TRBJ1-2; 8 bases align to TRBD1. Germline CDR1 and CDR2: SGHTA and FQGTGA. CDR3 length: 14 amino acids. The CDR3 is CASSLGTGSYDYTF. The covered CDR3 bases are TGTGCCAGCAGCTTAGGGACAGGCTCCTACGAC.